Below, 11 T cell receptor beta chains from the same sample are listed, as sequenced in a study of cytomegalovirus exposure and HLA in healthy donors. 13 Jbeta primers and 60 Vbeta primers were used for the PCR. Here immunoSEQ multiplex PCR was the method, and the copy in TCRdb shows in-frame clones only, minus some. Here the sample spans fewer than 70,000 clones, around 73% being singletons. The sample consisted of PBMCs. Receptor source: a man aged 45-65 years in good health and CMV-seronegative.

The CDR3 spells CASSLSTGGNSPLHF. The CDR3 nucleotides are TGTGCCAGCAGTTTATCGACAGGGGGCAATTCACCCCTCCACTTT. This chain uses TRBV27 with TRBJ1-6; 10 nucleotides match TRBD1. CDR3 length: 15 residues. J lost 7 bases, V lost 0 bases, and 0 bases had no gene match. Per the germline V gene, CDR1 is MNHEY and CDR2 is SMNVEV (reference sequence).

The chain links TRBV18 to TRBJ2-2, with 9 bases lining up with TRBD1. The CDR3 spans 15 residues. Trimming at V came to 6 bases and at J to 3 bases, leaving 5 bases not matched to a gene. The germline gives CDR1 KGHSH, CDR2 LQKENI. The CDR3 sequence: CASSPTGGYTGELFF. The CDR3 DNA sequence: TGTGCCAGCTCCCCAACAGGGGGCTACACCGGGGAGCTGTTTTTT.

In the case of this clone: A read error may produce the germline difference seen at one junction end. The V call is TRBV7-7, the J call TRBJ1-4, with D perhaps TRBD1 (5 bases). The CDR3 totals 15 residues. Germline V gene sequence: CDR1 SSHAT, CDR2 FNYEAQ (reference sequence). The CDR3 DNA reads TGTGCTAGCAGCTTAGGGACGGAGGTGTTCGAAAAACTGTTTTTT. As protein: CASSLGTEVFEKLFF.

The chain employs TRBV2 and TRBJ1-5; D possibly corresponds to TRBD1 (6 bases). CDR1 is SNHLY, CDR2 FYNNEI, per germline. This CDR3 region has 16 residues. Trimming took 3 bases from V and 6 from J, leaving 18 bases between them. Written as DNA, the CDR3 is TGTGCCAGCAGTGATCGGTTAAGAGGGGGTCCTCAGCCCCAGCATTTT. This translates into CASSDRLRGGPQPQHF.

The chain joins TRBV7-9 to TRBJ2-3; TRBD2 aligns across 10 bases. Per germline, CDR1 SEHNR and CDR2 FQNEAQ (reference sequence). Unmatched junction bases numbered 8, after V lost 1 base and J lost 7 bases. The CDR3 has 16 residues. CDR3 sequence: CASSLGSGGAVYTQYF. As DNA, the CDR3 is TGTGCCAGCAGCTTAGGGAGCGGGGGGGCCGTCTATACGCAGTATTTT.

The CDR3 DNA reads as TGTGCCAGCAGCCCATACGGACAGGGGCTGAGGGGAAACACCATATATTTT. Translated, it gives CASSPYGQGLRGNTIYF. The rearrangement links TRBV9 to TRBJ1-3, with 9 bases matching TRBD1. V lost 4 bases to trimming and J lost 4 bases; unmatched junction nucleotides: 12. CDR3 length equals 17 residues. Germline values: CDR1 SGDLS, CDR2 YYNGEE.

CDR3 coding DNA: TGTGCCAGCAGTGGACAGGGGGCGAACACTGAAGCTTTCTTT. It specifies CASSGQGANTEAFF. The chain is built from TRBV7-2 and TRBJ1-1; 11 bases are a match to TRBD1. The J segment lost 1 base and the V segment lost 6 bases, leaving 1 base of the junction unmatched. Germline loops: CDR1 SGHTA, CDR2 FQGNSA. This CDR3 is built from 14 residues.

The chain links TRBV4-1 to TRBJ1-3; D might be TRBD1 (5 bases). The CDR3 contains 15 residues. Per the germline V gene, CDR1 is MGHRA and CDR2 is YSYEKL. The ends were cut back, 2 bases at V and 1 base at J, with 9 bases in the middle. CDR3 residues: CASSQNTGSGNTIYF. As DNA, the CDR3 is TGCGCCAGCAGCCAAAATACAGGATCTGGAAACACCATATATTTT.

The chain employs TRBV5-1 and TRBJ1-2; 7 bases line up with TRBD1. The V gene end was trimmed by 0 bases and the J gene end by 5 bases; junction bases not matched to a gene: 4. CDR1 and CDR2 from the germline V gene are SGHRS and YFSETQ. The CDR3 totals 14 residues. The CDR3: CASSLGGTEYGYTF. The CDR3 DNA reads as TGCGCCAGCAGCTTGGGCGGGACAGAGTATGGCTACACCTTC.

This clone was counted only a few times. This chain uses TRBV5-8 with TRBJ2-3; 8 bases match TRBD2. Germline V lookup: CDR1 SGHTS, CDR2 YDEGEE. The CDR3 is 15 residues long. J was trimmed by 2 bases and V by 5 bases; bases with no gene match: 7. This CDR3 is CASRAGGFTTDTQYF. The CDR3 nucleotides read TGTGCCAGCAGGGCGGGGGGATTCACCACAGATACGCAGTATTTT.

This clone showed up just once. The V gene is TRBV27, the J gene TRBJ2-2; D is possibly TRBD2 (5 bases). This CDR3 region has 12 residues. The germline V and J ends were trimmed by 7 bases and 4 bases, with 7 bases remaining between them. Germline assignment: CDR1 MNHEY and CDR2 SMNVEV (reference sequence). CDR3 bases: TGTGCCAGCACTAGCAGCACCGGGGAGCTGTTTTTT. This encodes CASTSSTGELFF.